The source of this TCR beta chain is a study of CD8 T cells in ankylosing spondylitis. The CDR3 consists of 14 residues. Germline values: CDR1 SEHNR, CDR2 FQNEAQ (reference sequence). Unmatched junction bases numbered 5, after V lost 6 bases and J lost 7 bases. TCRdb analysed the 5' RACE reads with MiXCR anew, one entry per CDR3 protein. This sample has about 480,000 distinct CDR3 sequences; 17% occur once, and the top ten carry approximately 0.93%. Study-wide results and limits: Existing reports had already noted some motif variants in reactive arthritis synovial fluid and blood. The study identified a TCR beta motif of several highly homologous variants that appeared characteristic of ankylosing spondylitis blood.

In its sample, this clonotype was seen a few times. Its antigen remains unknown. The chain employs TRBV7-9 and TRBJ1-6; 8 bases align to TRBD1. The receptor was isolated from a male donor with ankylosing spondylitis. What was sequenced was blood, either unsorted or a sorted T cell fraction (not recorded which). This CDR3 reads CASRGQGGNSPLHF. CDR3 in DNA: TGTGCCAGCAGAGGACAGGGAGGGAATTCACCCCTCCACTTT.